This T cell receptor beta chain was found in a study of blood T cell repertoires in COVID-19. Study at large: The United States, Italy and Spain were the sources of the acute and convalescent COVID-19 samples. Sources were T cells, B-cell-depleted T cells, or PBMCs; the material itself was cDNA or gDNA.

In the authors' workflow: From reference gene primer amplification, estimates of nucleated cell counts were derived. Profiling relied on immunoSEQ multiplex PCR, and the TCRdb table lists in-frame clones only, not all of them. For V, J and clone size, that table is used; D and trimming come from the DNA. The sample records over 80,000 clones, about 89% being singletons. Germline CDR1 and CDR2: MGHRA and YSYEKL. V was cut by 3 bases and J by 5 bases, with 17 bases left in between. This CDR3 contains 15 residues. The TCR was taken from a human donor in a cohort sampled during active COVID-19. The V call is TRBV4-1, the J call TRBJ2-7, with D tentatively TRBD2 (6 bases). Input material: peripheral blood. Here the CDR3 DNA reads TGCGCCAGCAGCCATCCCGGGACTCCCGGGCACGAGCAGTACTTC. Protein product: CASSHPGTPGHEQYF.